These 3 T cell receptor beta chains came from one sample sequenced in a study of blood T cell repertoires in COVID-19. Data came from immunoSEQ multiplex PCR; TCRdb stores just in-frame clones and leaves some out. The sample records some 380,000 clones, around 87% being singletons. The specimen was PBMCs or T cells enriched from blood (not recorded which). Every receptor here comes from a man aged 25-45 years who had recovered from COVID-19.

This chain uses TRBV15 with TRBJ1-2; no definite D call. Germline CDR1 and CDR2: LNHNV and YYDKDF (reference sequence). This CDR3 has 12 amino acids. The V and J ends lost 8 bases and 4 bases respectively, with 11 bases between them. CDR3 bases: TGTGCCACCCGGGGAGGTGCCTATGGCTACACCTTC. Amino acids: CATRGGAYGYTF.

V gene TRBV7-2 combines with J gene TRBJ2-3; D possibly corresponds to TRBD1 (6 bases). V was trimmed by 1 base and J by 5 bases, leaving 10 bases between them. CDR1 is SGHTA and CDR2 is FQGNSA in the germline V gene. CDR3 length equals 14 residues. The CDR3 sequence is CASSLGGRVDTQYF. The CDR3 DNA reads as TGTGCCAGCAGCTTAGGGGGGCGGGTAGATACGCAGTATTTT.

This clone came up once. The sample has other DNA sequences that encode this CDR3 too. The chain is built from TRBV4-2 and TRBJ2-7; 8 bases are shared with TRBD1. Germline V gene data show CDR1 as LGHNA and CDR2 as YNFKEQ. After removal of 4 bases from V and 2 bases from J, the junction contained 4 bases not matched to a gene. This CDR3 is 14 amino acids long. CDR3 loop: CASSRGQGTYEQYF. CDR3 bases: TGTGCCAGCAGCCGAGGACAGGGCACCTACGAGCAGTACTTC.